This passage covers 32 T cell receptor beta chains from one sample sequenced in a study of cytomegalovirus exposure and HLA in healthy donors. Amplification used 60 Vbeta primers and 13 Jbeta primers. Only in-frame clones appear in the TCRdb table, and some are missing; sequencing was by immunoSEQ multiplex PCR. Of some 200,000 clones listed, 75% to 90% are singletons. The source material was PBMCs. Every receptor here comes from a woman between 45 and 65 years old in good health and CMV-seropositive.

This clone was observed once. V is TRBV5-1 and J is TRBJ1-2; the match to TRBD1 covers 9 bases. V was clipped by 3 bases and J by 7 bases; unmatched bases: 7. This CDR3 is 14 amino acids long. Germline CDR1 is SGHRS and CDR2 is YFSETQ. CDR3 DNA: TGCGCCAGCAGCTCGACAGGGGGGACAGTTGGCTACACCTTC. Its translation is CASSSTGGTVGYTF.

This sequence joins TRBV5-4 and TRBJ1-2, with TRBD1 as a possible D gene (6 bases). CDR3 length equals 13 residues. V was trimmed by 2 bases and J by 6 bases, leaving 11 bases between them. Germline V CDR1 and CDR2: SGHNT, YYREEE (reference sequence). The CDR3 nucleotides are TGTGCCAGCAGCTTTGCGGGGGCGGATGGCTACACCTTC. Translated: CASSFAGADGYTF.

The chain uses TRBV4-1 and TRBJ1-1; D unresolved. CDR3 length: 13 amino acids. Germline values: CDR1 MGHRA, CDR2 YSYEKL. The V end lost 3 bases, the J end lost 0 bases, and 5 bases lay between the germline ends. The CDR3 DNA sequence: TGCGCCAGCAGCCACTTAATGAACACTGAAGCTTTCTTT. This codes for CASSHLMNTEAFF.

This chain connects TRBV6-5 to TRBJ2-1, with 13 bases that match TRBD2. The ends lost 4 bases at V and 9 bases at J; junction bases unmatched: 6. The CDR3 consists of 15 residues. Per the germline V gene, CDR1 is MNHEY and CDR2 is SVGAGI. The CDR3: CASSSRTSGSSEQFF. CDR3 nucleotides: TGTGCCAGCAGTTCGCGGACTAGCGGGAGTAGTGAGCAGTTCTTC.

The rearrangement uses TRBV7-3 and TRBJ2-2; 7 nucleotides line up with TRBD2. The CDR3 spans 16 residues. Germline CDR1 and CDR2: SGHTA and FQGTGA. J lost 5 bases, V lost 4 bases, and 10 bases had no gene match. The CDR3 DNA reads TGTGCCAGCAGCTCCCGGGGAGGGGCGGAGACCGGGGAGCTGTTTTTT. It encodes CASSSRGGAETGELFF.

V gene TRBV4-1 combines with J gene TRBJ2-7, with D possibly being TRBD1 (5 bases). V lost 4 bases, J lost 3 bases, and 13 bases lay in between. CDR1 is MGHRA and CDR2 is YSYEKL in the germline V gene. This CDR3 comprises 14 residues. The CDR3 DNA is TGCGCCAGCAGCCGGGCCCACAGGAACTACGAGCAGTACTTC. Translated, it gives CASSRAHRNYEQYF.

This chain joins TRBV9 and TRBJ2-1; D gene uncertain. The CDR3 contains 13 residues. V was trimmed by 3 bases and J by 3 bases, leaving 7 bases between them. Looked up from germline, CDR1 is SGDLS and CDR2 is YYNGEE. The CDR3 coding sequence is TGTGCCAGCAGCGCAAACAGCTACAATGAGCAGTTCTTC. Its translation: CASSANSYNEQFF. Filled out from reference TRBV9 and TRBJ2-1, the complete variable domain reads DSGVTQTPKHLITATGQRVTLRCSPRSGDLSVYWYQQSLDQGLQFLIQYYNGEERAKGNILERFSAQQFPDLHSELNLSSLELGDSALYFCASSANSYNEQFFGPGTRLTVL.

This rearrangement joins TRBV7-2 to TRBJ1-5; D may be TRBD1 (6 bases). In germline, CDR1 is SGHTA, CDR2 FQGNSA. V was cut by 3 bases and J by 7 bases, with 10 bases left in between. The length of the CDR3 is 13 residues. CDR3 in DNA: TGTGCCAGCAGCTTGCCAGGGGCCCAGCCCCAGCATTTT. Protein: CASSLPGAQPQHF.

The J gene is TRBJ2-3, the V gene TRBV19; the match to TRBD1 covers 7 bases. The germline V gene encodes CDR1 LNHDA and CDR2 SQIVND (reference sequence). This CDR3 spans 14 amino acids. V was pared by 7 bases and J by 2 bases, with 6 bases of the junction left unmatched. The CDR3 here is CASTKTGNTDTQYF. CDR3 bases: TGTGCCAGTACCAAGACAGGGAACACAGATACGCAGTATTTT.

This sequence joins TRBV29-1 and TRBJ2-3; 7 bases fit TRBD2. CDR1 is SQVTM and CDR2 is ANQGSEA in the germline V gene. The CDR3 length is 13 residues. The trim removed 5 bases at V and 6 bases at J, leaving 8 bases unmatched. The CDR3 DNA is TGCAGCGTTCACGGACTAGTGGCGGATACGCAGTATTTT. Its protein product is CSVHGLVADTQYF.

The chain employs TRBV7-9 and TRBJ2-3, with 10 bases identical to TRBD2. This CDR3 is built from 17 residues. Trimming cost V 2 bases and J 1 base; bases outside gene matches: 6. Germline CDR1 and CDR2: SEHNR and FQNEAQ (reference sequence). CDR3 loop: CASSLSEGLAGTDTQYF. CDR3 sequence (DNA): TGTGCCAGCAGCTTATCAGAAGGACTAGCGGGCACAGATACGCAGTATTTT.

The gene calls are TRBV7-9 and TRBJ1-5; TRBD1 is a possible D gene (5 bases). This CDR3 contains 14 residues. Per the germline V gene, CDR1 is SEHNR and CDR2 is FQNEAQ (reference sequence). Trimming shortened V by 1 base and J by 5 bases, and 9 bases separated the two germline ends. The CDR3 DNA follows: TGTGCCAGCAGCTTAGGACAGCGAGATCAGCCCCAGCATTTT. As protein: CASSLGQRDQPQHF.

This clone was seen just once. The CDR3 protein is CASSPRTDIRSYEQYF. Here the CDR3 DNA reads TGTGCCAGCAGCCCAAGGACGGACATACGCTCCTACGAGCAGTACTTC. This sequence joins TRBV9 and TRBJ2-5; possible D gene TRBD1, 5 bases. The J call may be faulty, since TRBJ2-7 better matches the DNA end. The CDR3 length is 16 residues. Germline V lookup: CDR1 SGDLS, CDR2 YYNGEE.

This chain uses TRBV5-1 with TRBJ2-3; the D gene is possibly TRBD2 (5 bases). The V end was cut by 0 bases, the J end by 9 bases, with 14 bases between. This CDR3 comprises 14 residues. Looked up from germline, CDR1 is SGHRS and CDR2 is YFSETQ. The CDR3 spells CASSLGFGNPTQYF. The CDR3 DNA follows: TGCGCCAGCAGCTTGGGCTTCGGGAATCCAACGCAGTATTTT.

Here the CDR3 reads CASSPPGQGNYGYTF. CDR3 bases: TGTGCCAGCAGTCCCCCCGGACAGGGGAACTATGGCTACACCTTC. The V and J genes are TRBV28 and TRBJ1-2; 9 bases fit TRBD1. The CDR3 sequence is 15 residues long. Germline loops: CDR1 MDHEN, CDR2 SYDVKM. Trimming took 5 bases from V and 2 from J; bases not matched to a gene: 6.

This clone occurred once. The gene calls are TRBV5-1 and TRBJ1-1; no definite D call. CDR1 is SGHRS and CDR2 is YFSETQ in the germline V gene. The germline V and J ends were trimmed by 4 bases and 1 base, with 8 bases remaining between them. The CDR3 extends over 13 amino acids. The CDR3 region is CASSLSWNTEAFF. The CDR3, as DNA: TGCGCCAGCAGCCTGAGTTGGAACACTGAAGCTTTCTTT.

The chain uses TRBV15 and TRBJ2-1, with TRBD2 as a possible D gene (6 bases). Germline CDR1 is LNHNV and CDR2 is YYDKDF (reference sequence). Trimming stripped 8 bases from V and 4 bases from J, with 9 bases between. CDR3 length equals 12 residues. CDR3 residues: CATQEGYNEQFF. The CDR3 coding sequence is TGTGCCACCCAGGAGGGTTACAATGAGCAGTTCTTC.

J is TRBJ2-3 and V is TRBV6-5, with 9 bases fitting TRBD2. The germline gives CDR1 MNHEY, CDR2 SVGAGI. This CDR3 contains 15 residues. J lost 4 bases, V lost 2 bases, and 4 bases had no gene match. For the CDR3, the DNA is TGTGCCAGCAGTTACGGGGGACTAGCCCCAGATACGCAGTATTTT. Translation: CASSYGGLAPDTQYF.

The chain combines TRBV29-1 with TRBJ1-2; maybe TRBD1 (6 bases). The CDR3 has 17 residues. Germline CDR1 is SQVTM and CDR2 is ANQGSEA. Trimming took 3 bases from V and 6 from J, leaving 26 bases between them. This chain's CDR3 is CSVDPRERGNPSHGYTF. In nucleotides, the CDR3 is TGCAGCGTTGACCCGAGGGAGAGGGGGAACCCCTCCCATGGCTACACCTTC.

This chain connects TRBV28 to TRBJ1-2; TRBD1 might be the D (5 bases). CDR3 size: 14 residues. V lost 6 bases and J 11 bases, leaving 22 bases between the germline ends. CDR1 and CDR2 (germline): MDHEN, SYDVKM. CDR3 in DNA: TGTGCCAGCAGCCTGCCGAATTCTCGCGGGGGGTACACCTTC. It yields the protein CASSLPNSRGGYTF.

This clone was detected a few times. V and J are TRBV10-3 and TRBJ2-7; 7 nucleotides line up with TRBD1. This CDR3 region has 14 residues. The J segment lost 10 bases and the V segment lost 0 bases, leaving 9 bases of the junction unmatched. Looked up from germline, CDR1 is ENHRY and CDR2 is SYGVKD. Written as DNA, the CDR3 is TGTGCCATCAGTGAGTCGGCAGGGGGACGGGACCAGTACTTC. Protein product: CAISESAGGRDQYF.

This clone was detected only once. An end of the junction does not agree with germline; a read error may underlie this. V is TRBV7-6 and J is TRBJ1-4; D ambiguous. Germline CDR1 reads SGHVS; CDR2 reads FNYEAQ. This CDR3 has 14 residues. CDR3 protein: CASSLVSEGTQVIF. For the CDR3, the DNA is TGTGCCAGCAGCTTAGTTTCAGAAGGAACCCAGGTTATATTT.

The chain combines TRBV11-2 with TRBJ2-1; the D gene is possibly TRBD2 (7 bases). CDR1 and CDR2 from the germline V gene are SGHAT and FQNNGV. Trimming left V 4 bases short and J 2 bases short, with 24 bases between. CDR3 length: 19 amino acids. The DNA of the CDR3 is TGTGCCAGCAGCTCCAAAGGGGGGGGGTGGCAGGGCCCCTACAATGAGCAGTTCTTC. Its translation is CASSSKGGGWQGPYNEQFF.

The CDR3 reads CASSATGTAVQETQYF. The CDR3 nucleotides read TGTGCCAGCAGCGCAACCGGGACAGCGGTTCAAGAGACCCAGTACTTC. The rearrangement joins TRBV7-2 to TRBJ2-5, with 7 bases lining up with TRBD1. Looked up from germline, CDR1 is SGHTA and CDR2 is FQGNSA. The CDR3 length is 16 residues. The V segment lost 5 bases and the J segment 2 bases; nucleotides outside the gene matches: 11. The variable domain in full, with the rest retrieved from reference TRBV7-2 and TRBJ2-5, is GAGVSQSPSNKVTEKGKDVELRCDPISGHTALYWYRQSLGQGLEFLIYFQGNSAPDKSGLPSDRFSAERTGGSVSTLTIQRTQQEDSAVYLCASSATGTAVQETQYFGPGTRLLVL.

This clone has just a few counts. Compared with germline, one end of the junction differs, possibly owing to a read error. This sequence joins TRBV5-1 and TRBJ2-6; perhaps TRBD1 as D (5 bases). The CDR3 runs to 14 residues. The germline V gene encodes CDR1 SGHRS and CDR2 YFSETQ. The CDR3 DNA is TGCGCCAGCAGCAATCCCTCTGGGGCCAACGGCCTGACTTTC. It encodes CASSNPSGANGLTF. The full variable domain, rest sourced from reference TRBV5-1 and TRBJ2-6, is KAGVTQTPRYLIKTRGQQVTLSCSPISGHRSVSWYQQTPGQGLQFLFEYFSETQRNKGNFPGRFSGRQFSNSRSEMNVSTLELGDSALYLCASSNPSGANGLTFGAGSRLTVL.

V gene TRBV7-7 combines with J gene TRBJ2-3; 9 bases map to TRBD2. The CDR3 spans 15 residues. J lost 1 base, V lost 5 bases, and 4 bases had no gene match. Germline CDR1 SSHAT, CDR2 FNYEAQ (reference sequence). Here the CDR3 reads CASSPGLARTDTQYF. CDR3 coding DNA: TGTGCCAGCAGCCCAGGACTAGCGCGCACAGATACGCAGTATTTT.

This chain joins TRBV5-1 and TRBJ2-7, with a possible D match to TRBD2 (6 bases). The CDR3 loop spans 14 amino acids. V shed 0 bases and J shed 6 bases, with 13 bases lying between them. Germline CDR1 and CDR2: SGHRS and YFSETQ. CDR3: CASSLELASVEQYF. The CDR3 DNA reads as TGCGCCAGCAGCTTGGAGCTAGCGAGCGTCGAGCAGTACTTC.

The V and J genes are TRBV19 and TRBJ2-1; 10 bases fit TRBD1. This CDR3 has 15 residues. Germline lookup yields CDR1 LNHDA and CDR2 SQIVND (reference sequence). The trim removed 5 bases at V and 12 bases at J, leaving 13 bases unmatched. The CDR3 DNA follows: TGTGCCAGTAGTCCTACGGGACAGGGGAGTTACGGGCAGTTCTTC. Amino acids: CASSPTGQGSYGQFF.

The chain combines TRBV11-2 with TRBJ2-2; 8 bases fit TRBD2. The CDR3 spans 17 residues. The germline CDR1 and CDR2 sequences are SGHAT and FQNNGV. Germline trimming cut 1 base from V and 4 bases from J; bases unmatched to any gene: 8. CDR3 residues: CASSLGATGGGTGELFF. Written as DNA, the CDR3 is TGTGCCAGCAGCTTAGGAGCGACGGGGGGGGGCACCGGGGAGCTGTTTTTT.

The genes are TRBV11-2 and TRBJ1-2; D unresolved. Germline V lookup: CDR1 SGHAT, CDR2 FQNNGV. The length of the CDR3 is 14 residues. V shed 1 base and J shed 3 bases, with 9 bases lying between them. The CDR3, as DNA: TGTGCCAGCAGCTTAGGAACGGGTCACTATGGCTACACCTTC. Translating it yields CASSLGTGHYGYTF.

This chain connects TRBV2 to TRBJ2-3; 11 nucleotides align to TRBD2. The CDR3 is made up of 14 amino acids. From germline, CDR1 is SNHLY and CDR2 FYNNEI. V gave up 6 bases and J gave up 2 bases; unmatched junction bases: 1. This CDR3 is CASRGLAVTDTQYF. The CDR3 DNA reads TGTGCCAGCAGGGGACTAGCGGTCACAGATACGCAGTATTTT.

This chain joins TRBV19 and TRBJ2-5, with D tentatively TRBD1 (5 bases). The length of the CDR3 is 13 residues. Germline V gives CDR1 LNHDA, CDR2 SQIVND (reference sequence). Trimming cost V 5 bases and J 7 bases, with 14 bases left between them. CDR3 in amino acids: CASSLTESGTQYF. The CDR3 DNA is TGTGCCAGTAGTTTGACAGAGTCGGGGACCCAGTACTTC.